This is a list of T cell receptor beta chains from one sample in a study of vaccination and CD4 T cells after COVID-19. Their specific antigens are unknown. TCRdb ran MiXCR on the PCR reads and lists one entry per CDR3 protein. Among around 7,000 distinct CDR3 sequences listed, around two fifths were seen once. The sequenced material came from CD4+ T cells from blood, cultured in vitro. These receptors originate from a human donor in good health. The CDR3 runs from the conserved cysteine through the conserved F or W. The D gene is left open where the match is weak. Rows give clone size only sometimes, using once, few, many, or a class for an expanded clone.

>NA|NA|TRBV28|TRBJ1-1
TGTGCCAGTAAACCTTTGAGGGATACTGAAGCTTTCTTT
CASKPLRDTEAFF
>few|NA|TRBV19|TRBJ1-6
TGTGCCAGTAGCACCAAGTCCAATAATTCACCCCTCCACTTT
CASSTKSNNSPLHF
>NA|NA|TRBV12-3/TRBV12-4|TRBJ1-2
TGTGCCAGCAGTTTTACCCAAGCTAACTATGGCTACACCTTC
CASSFTQANYGYTF
>NA|NA|TRBV29-1|TRBJ2-1
TGCAGCGTGGGGTCGGCTGACAATGAGCAGTTCTTC
CSVGSADNEQFF
>few|NA|TRBV19|TRBJ1-2
TGTGCCAGTAAAGGCAGGGAGCTCTACGGCTACACCTTC
CASKGRELYGYTF
>NA|NA|TRBV12-2|TRBJ2-2
TGTGCAAGTCGCCCCCCATCAGAGGGGCGCGACACCGGGGAGCTGTTTTTT
CASRPPSEGRDTGELFF
>few|NA|TRBV12-5|TRBJ2-5
TGTGCTAGTGGGGGGCCGTCAGGTGGGGGCGCGCGTGAGACCCAGTACTTC
CASGGPSGGGARETQYF
>NA|TRBD1|TRBV18|TRBJ2-5
TGTGCCAGCTCAGCTACAGGGGGCCGGGAGACCCAGTACTTC
CASSATGGRETQYF
>NA|TRBD1|TRBV7-9|TRBJ1-4
TGTGCCAGCAGCTTAGGCGGACAGGGACTACTGTTTTTT
CASSLGGQGLLFF
>NA|TRBD2|TRBV7-2|TRBJ2-2
TGTGCCAGCAGCTTAAGCGGGGCGAACACCGGGGAGCTGTTTTTT
CASSLSGANTGELFF
>NA|NA|TRBV20-1|TRBJ1-1
TGCAGTGCTAGAGATTCAGTTGTCCCGGTCTGGGGTAAGAAGGCTGAAGCTTTCTTT
CSARDSVVPVWGKKAEAFF